The sample holds one count of the clone carrying this TCR beta chain. Its antigen is undetermined. The V end lost 3 bases, the J end lost 1 base, and 9 bases lay between the germline ends. CDR1 and CDR2 from the germline V gene are KGHSH and LQKENI. The CDR3 runs 14 residues. This PCR relied on a set of 60 Vbeta primers and 13 Jbeta primers. Methods used by the authors: In a later analysis, the count reached 76 million or so unique TCR beta chains, with approximately 10 million shared. This table comes from immunoSEQ multiplex PCR, and its TCRdb copy is limited to in-frame clones, with some not included. The V and J calls and clone size are taken from that table; D and trimming were inferred from the DNA. There are some 91,000 clones in the sample; 86% occur only once, and around a tenth lies in the top ten. The data stem from a study of cytomegalovirus exposure and HLA in healthy donors. General study findings and limits: Excluded: some indistinguishable V segments such as TRBV6-2 and TRBV6-3. Later work showed greater clonal expansion in HLA-associated TCR beta chains than in equally common others.

The origin of this receptor is a man aged 30-40 years in good health and CMV-seropositive. The sample comprised PBMCs. The gene calls are TRBV18 and TRBJ2-5; unclear D gene. CDR3 DNA: TGTGCCAGCTCACCCCTCGGTTCCCAAGAGACCCAGTACTTC. The encoded protein is CASSPLGSQETQYF.